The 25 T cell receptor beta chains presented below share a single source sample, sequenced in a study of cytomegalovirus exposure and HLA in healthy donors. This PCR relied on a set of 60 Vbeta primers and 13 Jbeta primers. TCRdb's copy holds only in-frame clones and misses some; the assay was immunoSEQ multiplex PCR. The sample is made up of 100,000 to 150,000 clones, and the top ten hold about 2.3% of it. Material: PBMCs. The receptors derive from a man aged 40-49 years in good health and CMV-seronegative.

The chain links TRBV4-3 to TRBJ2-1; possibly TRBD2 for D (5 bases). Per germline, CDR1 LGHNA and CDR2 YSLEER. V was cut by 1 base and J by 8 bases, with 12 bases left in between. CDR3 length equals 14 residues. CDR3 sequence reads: CASSQADSVDEQFF. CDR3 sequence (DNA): TGCGCCAGCAGCCAAGCGGACTCGGTAGATGAGCAGTTCTTC.

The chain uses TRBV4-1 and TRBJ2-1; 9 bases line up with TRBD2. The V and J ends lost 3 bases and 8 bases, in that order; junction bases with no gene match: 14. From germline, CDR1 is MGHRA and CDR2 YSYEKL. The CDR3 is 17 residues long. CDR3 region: CASSQAGGSGSFYEQFF. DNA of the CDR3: TGCGCCAGCAGCCAGGCGGGGGGTAGCGGGAGTTTCTATGAGCAGTTCTTC.

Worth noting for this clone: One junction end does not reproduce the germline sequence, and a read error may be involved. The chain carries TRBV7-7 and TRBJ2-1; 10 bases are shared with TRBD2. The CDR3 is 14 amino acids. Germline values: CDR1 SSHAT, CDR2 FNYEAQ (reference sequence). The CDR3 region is CASSLGTSVNEQFF. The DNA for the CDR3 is TGTGCTAGCAGCCTAGGGACTAGCGTCAATGAGCAGTTCTTC.

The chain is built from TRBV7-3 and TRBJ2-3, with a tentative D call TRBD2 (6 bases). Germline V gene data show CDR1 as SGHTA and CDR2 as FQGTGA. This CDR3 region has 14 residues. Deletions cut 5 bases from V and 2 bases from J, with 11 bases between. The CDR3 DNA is TGTGCCAGCAGCCCGGGACTCCACACAGATACGCAGTATTTT. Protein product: CASSPGLHTDTQYF.

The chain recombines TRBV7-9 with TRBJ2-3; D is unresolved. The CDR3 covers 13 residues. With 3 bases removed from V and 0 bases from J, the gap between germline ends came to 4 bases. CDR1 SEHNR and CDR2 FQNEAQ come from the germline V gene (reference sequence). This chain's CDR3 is CASSFGSTDTQYF. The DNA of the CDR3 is TGTGCCAGCAGCTTCGGGAGCACAGATACGCAGTATTTT.

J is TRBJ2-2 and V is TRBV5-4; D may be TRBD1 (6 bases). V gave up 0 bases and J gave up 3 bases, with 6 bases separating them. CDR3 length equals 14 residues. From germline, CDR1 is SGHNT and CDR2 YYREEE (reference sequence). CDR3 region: CASSLEGDTGELFF. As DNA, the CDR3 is TGTGCCAGCAGCTTGGAGGGGGACACCGGGGAGCTGTTTTTT.

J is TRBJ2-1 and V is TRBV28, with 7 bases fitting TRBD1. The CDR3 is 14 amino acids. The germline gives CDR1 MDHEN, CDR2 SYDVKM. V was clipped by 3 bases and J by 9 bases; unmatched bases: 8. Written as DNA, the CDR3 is TGTGCCAGCAGTTTCCCACAGGGGACATCTGAGCAGTTCTTC. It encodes CASSFPQGTSEQFF.

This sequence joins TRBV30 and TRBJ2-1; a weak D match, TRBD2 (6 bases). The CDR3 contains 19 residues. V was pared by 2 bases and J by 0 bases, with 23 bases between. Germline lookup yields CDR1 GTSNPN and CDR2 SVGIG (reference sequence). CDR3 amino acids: CAWSSWEDQVFSSYNEQFF. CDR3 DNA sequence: TGTGCCTGGAGTTCGTGGGAGGACCAAGTTTTCAGCTCCTACAATGAGCAGTTCTTC.

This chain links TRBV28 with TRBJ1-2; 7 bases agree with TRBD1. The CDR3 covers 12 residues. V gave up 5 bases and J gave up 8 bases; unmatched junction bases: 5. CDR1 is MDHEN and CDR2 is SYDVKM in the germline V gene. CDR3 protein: CASSPGDRGYTF. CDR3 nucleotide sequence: TGTGCCAGCAGTCCCGGGGACAGAGGCTACACCTTC.

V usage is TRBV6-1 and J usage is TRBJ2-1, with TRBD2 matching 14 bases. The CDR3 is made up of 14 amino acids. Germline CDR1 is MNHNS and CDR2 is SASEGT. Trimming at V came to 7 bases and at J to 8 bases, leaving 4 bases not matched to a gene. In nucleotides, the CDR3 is TGTGCCAGCACCCGGACTAGCGGGAGGCATGAGCAGTTCTTC. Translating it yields CASTRTSGRHEQFF.

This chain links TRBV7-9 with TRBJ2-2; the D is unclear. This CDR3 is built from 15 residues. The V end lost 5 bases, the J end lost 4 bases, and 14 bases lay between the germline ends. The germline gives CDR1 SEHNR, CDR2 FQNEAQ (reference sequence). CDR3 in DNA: TGTGCCAGCAGCGCTGGCCTAACGGGCACCGGGGAGCTGTTTTTT. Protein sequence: CASSAGLTGTGELFF.

The CDR3 sequence: CASSPPTSGRGTGELFF. CDR3 bases: TGTGCCAGCTCACCACCTACTAGCGGTCGGGGGACCGGGGAGCTGTTTTTT. The rearrangement uses TRBV18 and TRBJ2-2; TRBD2 matches at 8 bases. The CDR3 loop spans 17 amino acids. V shed 0 bases and J 5 bases; nucleotides not matched to a gene: 8. CDR1 is KGHSH, CDR2 LQKENI, per germline.

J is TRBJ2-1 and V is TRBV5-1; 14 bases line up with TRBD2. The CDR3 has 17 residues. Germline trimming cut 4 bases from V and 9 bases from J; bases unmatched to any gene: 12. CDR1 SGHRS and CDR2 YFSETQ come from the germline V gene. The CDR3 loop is CASSTKRLAGGPGEQFF. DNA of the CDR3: TGCGCCAGCAGCACAAAAAGACTAGCGGGAGGGCCGGGTGAGCAGTTCTTC.

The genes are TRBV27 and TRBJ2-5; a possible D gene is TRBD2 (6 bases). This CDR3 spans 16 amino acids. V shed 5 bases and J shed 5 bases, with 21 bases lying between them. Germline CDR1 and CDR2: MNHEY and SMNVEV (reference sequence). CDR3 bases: TGTGCCAGCAGTCCCGGGACGGGGGAGGCGGGGGAGACCCAGTACTTC. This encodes CASSPGTGEAGETQYF.

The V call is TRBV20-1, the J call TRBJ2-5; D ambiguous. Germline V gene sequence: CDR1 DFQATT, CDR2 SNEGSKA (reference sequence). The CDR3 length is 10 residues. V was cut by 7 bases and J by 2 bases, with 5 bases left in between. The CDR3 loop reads CSGRQETQYF. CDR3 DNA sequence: TGCAGTGGCAGGCAAGAGACCCAGTACTTC.

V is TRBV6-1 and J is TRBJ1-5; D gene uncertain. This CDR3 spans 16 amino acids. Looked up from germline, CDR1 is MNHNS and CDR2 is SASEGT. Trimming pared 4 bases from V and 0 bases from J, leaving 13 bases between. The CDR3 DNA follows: TGTGCCAGCAGTGTGAGGTCACATTATAGCAATCAGCCCCAGCATTTT. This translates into CASSVRSHYSNQPQHF.

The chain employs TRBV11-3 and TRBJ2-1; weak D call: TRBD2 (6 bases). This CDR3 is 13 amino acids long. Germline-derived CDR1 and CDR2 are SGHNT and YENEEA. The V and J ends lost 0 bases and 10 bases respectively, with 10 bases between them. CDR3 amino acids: CASSLEAGREQFF. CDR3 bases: TGTGCCAGCAGCTTAGAGGCGGGGAGAGAGCAGTTCTTC.

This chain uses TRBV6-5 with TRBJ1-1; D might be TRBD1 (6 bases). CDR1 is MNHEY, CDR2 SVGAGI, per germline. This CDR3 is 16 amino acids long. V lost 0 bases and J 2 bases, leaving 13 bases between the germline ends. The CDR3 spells CASSYSMSRGNTEAFF. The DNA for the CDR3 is TGTGCCAGCAGTTACTCGATGAGCAGGGGCAACACTGAAGCTTTCTTT.

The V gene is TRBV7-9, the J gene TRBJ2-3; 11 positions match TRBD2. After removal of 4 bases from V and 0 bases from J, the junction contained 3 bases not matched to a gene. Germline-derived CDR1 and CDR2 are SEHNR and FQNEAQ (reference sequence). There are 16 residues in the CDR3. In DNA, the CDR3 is TGTGCCAGCAGCTCTAGACTAGCGGGAAGCACAGATACGCAGTATTTT. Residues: CASSSRLAGSTDTQYF.

CDR3 sequence (DNA): TGTGCCAGCACCCAGGGGAACTCTGGAAACACCATATATTTT. Translation: CASTQGNSGNTIYF. V is TRBV7-9 and J is TRBJ1-3, with D possibly TRBD1 on 6 matching bases. The germline V gene has CDR1 SEHNR and CDR2 FQNEAQ (reference sequence). The CDR3 contains 14 residues. Trimming pared 7 bases from V and 0 bases from J, leaving 10 bases between.

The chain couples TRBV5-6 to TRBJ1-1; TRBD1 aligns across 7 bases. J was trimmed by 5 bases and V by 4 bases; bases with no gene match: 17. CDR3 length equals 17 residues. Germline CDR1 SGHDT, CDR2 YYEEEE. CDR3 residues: CASSLFGIQGLGTEAFF. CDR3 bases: TGTGCCAGCAGCCTCTTTGGGATACAGGGGTTAGGGACTGAAGCTTTCTTT.

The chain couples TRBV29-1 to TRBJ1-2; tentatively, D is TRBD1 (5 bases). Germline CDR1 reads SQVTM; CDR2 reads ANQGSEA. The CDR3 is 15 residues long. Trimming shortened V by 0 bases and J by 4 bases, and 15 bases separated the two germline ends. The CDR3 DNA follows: TGCAGCGTTGAAGATATGTATGGGGCCACCTATGGCTACACCTTC. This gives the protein CSVEDMYGATYGYTF.

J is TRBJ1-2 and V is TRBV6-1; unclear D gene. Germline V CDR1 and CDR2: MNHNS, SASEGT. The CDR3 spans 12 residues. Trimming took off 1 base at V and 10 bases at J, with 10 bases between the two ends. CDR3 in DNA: TGTGCCAGCAGTGAAGTGGGAGTAGTCTACACCTTC. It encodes CASSEVGVVYTF.

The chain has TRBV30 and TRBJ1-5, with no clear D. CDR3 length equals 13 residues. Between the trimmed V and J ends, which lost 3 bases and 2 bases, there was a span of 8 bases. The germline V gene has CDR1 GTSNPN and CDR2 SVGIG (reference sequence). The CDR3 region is CAWSTLGNQPQHF. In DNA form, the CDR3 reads TGTGCCTGGAGCACTTTGGGCAATCAGCCCCAGCATTTT.

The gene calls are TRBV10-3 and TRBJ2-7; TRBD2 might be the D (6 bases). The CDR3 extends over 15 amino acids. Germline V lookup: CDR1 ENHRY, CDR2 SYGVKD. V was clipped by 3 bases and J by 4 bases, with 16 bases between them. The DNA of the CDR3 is TGTGCCATCAGTGACTATCGGGGGAATGCTTACGAGCAGTACTTC. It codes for CAISDYRGNAYEQYF.